The 31 T cell receptor beta chains in this list originate from one sample, sequenced in a study of blood T cell repertoires in COVID-19 (dated by TCRdb to 2018 to 2021). Library construction relied on the immunoSEQ multiplex PCR assay. This is the immuneACCESS table as TCRdb keeps it, with only in-frame sequences that have V and J called. A part of the clones is gone; compared with another copy, unresolved V genes explain less than half, and the rest is unexplained. In all, the sample holds some 97,000 clones, and roughly 80% of those were seen once. Clones ranked in the top ten supply roughly 13% of the sample. The sequenced sample consisted of peripheral blood. All receptors come from a middle-aged man with active or convalescent COVID-19.

This sequence joins TRBV10-3 and TRBJ1-5; 9 bases line up with TRBD1. Trimming at V came to 4 bases and at J to 11 bases, leaving 9 bases not matched to a gene. Per the germline V gene, CDR1 is ENHRY and CDR2 is SYGVKD. The CDR3 has 14 residues. CDR3 protein: CAISGGTGQVAQHF. In DNA, the CDR3 is TGTGCCATCAGTGGTGGGACAGGGCAGGTAGCCCAGCATTTT.

The J gene is TRBJ2-5, the V gene TRBV24-1, with D hard to call. Trimming shortened V by 1 base and J by 4 bases, and 3 bases separated the two germline ends. Germline V gene data show CDR1 as KGHDR and CDR2 as SFDVKD. The CDR3 extends over 12 amino acids. CDR3 DNA: TGTGCCACCAGTGATTTCCGAGAGACCCAGTACTTC. This gives the protein CATSDFRETQYF.

V usage is TRBV15 and J usage is TRBJ1-3; D unresolved. CDR3 length: 13 residues. Trimming stripped 3 bases from V and 4 bases from J, with 7 bases between. The germline V gene encodes CDR1 LNHNV and CDR2 YYDKDF (reference sequence). CDR3 nucleotide sequence: TGTGCCACCAGCAGCCACAAGGGAAACACCATATATTTT. Translating it yields CATSSHKGNTIYF. The full variable domain, in which reference TRBV15 and TRBJ1-3 provide the parts outside the CDR3, is DAMVIQNPRYQVTQFGKPVTLSCSQTLNHNVMYWYQQKSSQAPKLLFHYYDKDFNNEADTPDNFQSRRPNTSFCFLDIRSPGLGDTAMYLCATSSHKGNTIYFGEGSWLTVV.

V gene TRBV9 combines with J gene TRBJ2-1; 10 nucleotides align to TRBD1. Losses at the gene ends were 4 bases for V and 7 bases for J; bases not matched to a gene: 11. Germline CDR1 is SGDLS and CDR2 is YYNGEE. This CDR3 is built from 16 residues. Here the CDR3 DNA reads TGTGCCAGCAGCACTAGGGGGACAGGGGTTTGGAATGAGCAGTTCTTC. This encodes CASSTRGTGVWNEQFF.

The sample holds one count of this clone. In DNA form, the CDR3 reads TGTGCCAGCAGCTTATTCGTCGGTCAGCCCCAGCATTTT. Translation gives CASSLFVGQPQHF. This chain uses TRBV7-8 with TRBJ1-5; D is uncertain. Trimming removed 2 bases from V and 6 bases from J, with 8 bases in between. This CDR3 is 13 amino acids long. Germline V gene sequence: CDR1 SGHVS, CDR2 FQNEAQ.

This clone occurred once. The junction differs from germline at one of its ends, possibly a read error. The rearrangement uses TRBV27 and TRBJ2-7, with D tentatively TRBD2 (5 bases). This CDR3 spans 14 amino acids. Germline CDR1 MNHEY, CDR2 SMNVEV (reference sequence). CDR3 nucleotide sequence: TGTGCCAGCAGTTTAAGGTCTCCGGACTCCCTAGTGCACTTC. It codes for CASSLRSPDSLVHF.

The chain recombines TRBV28 with TRBJ2-7, with 7 bases matching TRBD1. This CDR3 region has 12 residues. CDR1 is MDHEN and CDR2 is SYDVKM in the germline V gene. Trimming took 5 bases from V and 2 from J; bases not matched to a gene: 0. The CDR3 reads CASSQGAYEQYF. In DNA, the CDR3 is TGTGCCAGCAGTCAGGGGGCCTACGAGCAGTACTTC.

This clone was counted only a few times. The chain couples TRBV28 to TRBJ2-1, with 12 bases aligning to TRBD1. There are 16 residues in the CDR3. The V gene end was trimmed by 7 bases and the J gene end by 2 bases; junction bases not matched to a gene: 6. Germline lookup yields CDR1 MDHEN and CDR2 SYDVKM. Here the CDR3 DNA reads TGTGCCAGCACTCCTGGGACAGGGGGCGCCTACAATGAGCAGTTCTTC. It codes for CASTPGTGGAYNEQFF.

The J gene is TRBJ1-6, the V gene TRBV11-3, with 8 bases identical to TRBD1. The CDR3 totals 19 residues. With V trimmed by 1 base and J by 7 bases, 15 bases remained unmatched. Germline loops: CDR1 SGHNT, CDR2 YENEEA. The CDR3 region has the DNA TGTGCCAGCAGCTTAGGAAGTACTACAGGGGGTCTCGGCAATTCACCCCTCCACTTT. As protein: CASSLGSTTGGLGNSPLHF.

This rearrangement joins TRBV10-2 to TRBJ1-2; tentative D call: TRBD1 (5 bases). The CDR3 totals 13 residues. In germline, CDR1 is WSHSY, CDR2 SAAADI. V dropped 7 bases and J dropped 3 bases, with 12 bases sitting between them. Here the CDR3 DNA reads TGCGCCAGCACTGCGGGGCGCGACTATGGCTACACCTTC. Protein product: CASTAGRDYGYTF.

The chain is built from TRBV9 and TRBJ1-6, with no clear D. There are 14 residues in the CDR3. Trimming removed 0 bases at V and 10 bases at J, with 11 bases between. Germline assignment: CDR1 SGDLS and CDR2 YYNGEE. The CDR3: CASSVDWGESPLHF. For the CDR3, the DNA is TGTGCCAGCAGCGTAGATTGGGGAGAATCACCCCTCCACTTT.

The chain has TRBV6-6 and TRBJ2-1; 12 nucleotides match TRBD2. The germline CDR1 and CDR2 sequences are MNHNY and SVGAGI (reference sequence). The CDR3 runs to 13 residues. The V gene end was trimmed by 10 bases and the J gene end by 8 bases; junction bases not matched to a gene: 6. CDR3 region: CATGTSGRDEQFF. The DNA of the CDR3 is TGTGCCACAGGGACTAGCGGGCGAGATGAGCAGTTCTTC.

The chain recombines TRBV7-2 with TRBJ1-5, with a possible D match to TRBD1 (6 bases). V shed 1 base and J shed 5 bases, with 9 bases lying between them. CDR1 SGHTA and CDR2 FQGNSA come from the germline V gene. The CDR3 spans 14 residues. CDR3 bases: TGTGCCAGCAGCTTAGTGGGACAAGATCAGCCCCAGCATTTT. Its protein product is CASSLVGQDQPQHF.

The CDR3: CATSRDRQPGETQYF. As DNA, the CDR3 is TGTGCCACCAGCAGAGATCGGCAACCGGGGGAGACCCAGTACTTC. V usage is TRBV15 and J usage is TRBJ2-5; possible D gene TRBD2, 5 bases. The germline V gene encodes CDR1 LNHNV and CDR2 YYDKDF (reference sequence). V was cut by 0 bases and J by 5 bases, with 13 bases left in between. CDR3 length equals 15 residues.

The CDR3 region is CASSVYTGLTEAFF. The CDR3 DNA reads as TGCGCCAGCAGCGTCTACACAGGGCTCACTGAAGCTTTCTTT. The chain links TRBV5-1 to TRBJ1-1; possibly TRBD1 for D (6 bases). Germline lookup yields CDR1 SGHRS and CDR2 YFSETQ. This CDR3 contains 14 residues. Trimming stripped 4 bases from V and 4 bases from J, with 14 bases between.

A few counts support this clone. The rearrangement uses TRBV7-2 and TRBJ2-5; D is unresolved. The CDR3 contains 15 residues. Germline-derived CDR1 and CDR2 are SGHTA and FQGNSA. V dropped 1 base and J dropped 1 base, with 10 bases sitting between them. CDR3 protein: CASSLVSAAQETQYF. DNA of the CDR3: TGTGCCAGCAGCTTAGTGTCCGCGGCCCAAGAGACCCAGTACTTC.

The CDR3: CASSGTGRTLKAFF. CDR3 bases: TGTGCCAGCAGCGGTACAGGGAGAACACTGAAAGCTTTCTTT. The chain employs TRBV7-8 and TRBJ1-1, with D possibly TRBD1 on 6 matching bases. The V end lost 5 bases, the J end lost 9 bases, and 19 bases lay between the germline ends. CDR3 size: 14 residues. Germline V lookup: CDR1 SGHVS, CDR2 FQNEAQ.

The chain recombines TRBV30 with TRBJ1-2, with D perhaps matching TRBD1 (6 bases). CDR1 GTSNPN and CDR2 SVGIG come from the germline V gene (reference sequence). The CDR3 runs to 14 residues. The V gene lost 5 bases and the J gene lost 12 bases, with 25 bases spanning the gap. Written as DNA, the CDR3 is TGTGCCTGGGGGCCCAGGGCAGGGGATTGGGATGACACCTTC. Its protein is CAWGPRAGDWDDTF.

V and J are TRBV7-3 and TRBJ2-3; 9 bases map to TRBD2. Trimming took 3 bases from V and 1 from J; bases not matched to a gene: 11. The germline V gene encodes CDR1 SGHTA and CDR2 FQGTGA. The CDR3 length is 18 residues. The CDR3 spells CASSLDPIAGAGTDTQYF. CDR3 nucleotide sequence: TGTGCCAGCAGCTTGGACCCGATAGCGGGAGCGGGCACAGATACGCAGTATTTT. The full variable domain, completed using reference TRBV7-3 and TRBJ2-3, is GAGVSQTPSNKVTEKGKYVELRCDPISGHTALYWYRQSLGQGPEFLIYFQGTGAADDSGLPNDRFFAVRPEGSVSTLKIQRTERGDSAVYLCASSLDPIAGAGTDTQYFGPGTRLTVL.

The chain couples TRBV28 to TRBJ1-3; the D is unclear. V lost 3 bases and J lost 9, with 6 bases in between. The CDR3 loop spans 11 amino acids. Germline V gene lookup returns CDR1 MDHEN and CDR2 SYDVKM. This CDR3 is CASSFFSTIYF. CDR3 nucleotides: TGTGCCAGCAGTTTCTTCAGCACCATATATTTT.

This clone was seen a handful of times. J is TRBJ2-3 and V is TRBV5-1; TRBD1 matches at 7 bases. CDR3 length equals 14 residues. Germline V gives CDR1 SGHRS, CDR2 YFSETQ. The trim removed 3 bases at V and 4 bases at J, leaving 5 bases unmatched. The CDR3 DNA follows: TGCGCCAGCAGCTGGGTAGGGGGCGCAGATACGCAGTATTTT. Its protein product is CASSWVGGADTQYF.

This clone was picked up one time. The chain links TRBV9 to TRBJ1-5; TRBD1 agrees at 7 bases. The CDR3 loop spans 14 amino acids. CDR1 SGDLS and CDR2 YYNGEE come from the germline V gene. The V gene end was trimmed by 4 bases and the J gene end by 1 base; junction bases not matched to a gene: 2. CDR3: CASSQGGSNQPQHF. CDR3 coding DNA: TGTGCCAGCAGCCAGGGGGGCAGCAATCAGCCCCAGCATTTT.

The V gene is TRBV19, the J gene TRBJ1-2; D gene uncertain. Germline CDR1 reads LNHDA; CDR2 reads SQIVND (reference sequence). Trimming took off 6 bases at V and 7 bases at J, with 18 bases between the two ends. The CDR3 spans 14 residues. The CDR3 DNA follows: TGTGCCAGTAGCCATGAACCGCGTCCGCCTGGCTACACCTTC. Its translation: CASSHEPRPPGYTF.

The gene calls are TRBV29-1 and TRBJ1-2, with a weak D call TRBD1 (5 bases). V was cut by 4 bases and J by 8 bases, with 23 bases left in between. Germline CDR1 SQVTM, CDR2 ANQGSEA. CDR3 length: 15 residues. DNA of the CDR3: TGCAGCGTTGTGGACACCGGTGTTCGTAGTTGGGGCTACACCTTC. Protein sequence: CSVVDTGVRSWGYTF.

The chain joins TRBV12-5 to TRBJ2-7, with 9 bases identical to TRBD2. The V and J ends lost 0 bases and 5 bases, in that order; junction bases with no gene match: 11. Germline V gene data show CDR1 as LGHNT and CDR2 as FRNRAP. This CDR3 comprises 17 residues. The CDR3 sequence is CASGLVLEREVVDEQYF. CDR3 DNA sequence: TGTGCTAGTGGTTTGGTACTCGAGCGGGAGGTAGTAGACGAGCAGTACTTC.

The rearrangement links TRBV24-1 to TRBJ1-5, with D uncertain. The CDR3 has 12 amino acids. Germline V CDR1 and CDR2: KGHDR, SFDVKD. Between the trimmed V and J ends, which lost 7 bases and 4 bases, there was a span of 7 bases. CDR3 residues: CATSRGNQPQHF. The CDR3 DNA reads TGTGCCACCAGCCGAGGGAATCAGCCCCAGCATTTT.

The rearrangement joins TRBV7-9 to TRBJ2-3; tentative D call: TRBD2 (6 bases). Trimming removed 6 bases from V and 4 bases from J, with 20 bases in between. The CDR3 covers 16 residues. Germline-derived CDR1 and CDR2 are SEHNR and FQNEAQ (reference sequence). The CDR3 is CASRPPGQRRADTQYF. CDR3 DNA sequence: TGTGCCAGCAGACCCCCCGGACAACGGAGGGCAGATACGCAGTATTTT.

This clone has just one count. V is TRBV5-1 and J is TRBJ2-3, with TRBD2 identical over 9 bases. Germline V CDR1 and CDR2: SGHRS, YFSETQ. Trimming cost V 0 bases and J 2 bases; bases outside gene matches: 10. This CDR3 is 18 amino acids long. The CDR3 DNA sequence: TGCGCCAGCAGCTTGGAAGGTAGGGCTAGCGGGATCACAGATACGCAGTATTTT. It translates to CASSLEGRASGITDTQYF.

CDR3 loop: CASSISQGGSYEQYF. DNA for the CDR3: TGTGCCAGTAGTATAAGTCAGGGGGGCTCCTACGAGCAGTACTTC. This sequence joins TRBV19 and TRBJ2-7, with D perhaps matching TRBD1 (7 bases). Per the germline V gene, CDR1 is LNHDA and CDR2 is SQIVND (reference sequence). V was clipped by 2 bases and J by 0 bases, with 11 bases between them. CDR3 length equals 15 residues.

A few counts support this clone. The chain links TRBV4-1 to TRBJ1-5; D gene uncertain. CDR1 is MGHRA and CDR2 is YSYEKL in the germline V gene. The CDR3 is 14 amino acids. The V end was cut by 4 bases, the J end by 2 bases, with 9 bases between. The DNA for the CDR3 is TGCGCCAGCAGCCCTTACAGTGGCAATCAGCCCCAGCATTTT. This codes for CASSPYSGNQPQHF.

V is TRBV9 and J is TRBJ2-3; 10 bases align to TRBD2. V lost 0 bases to trimming and J lost 4 bases; unmatched junction nucleotides: 5. This CDR3 is 16 amino acids long. CDR1 SGDLS and CDR2 YYNGEE come from the germline V gene. CDR3 bases: TGTGCCAGCAGCGTAGGTCCTAGCGGGAGCCCAGATACGCAGTATTTT. Amino acids: CASSVGPSGSPDTQYF.